The 22 T cell receptor beta chains below come from one sample, sequenced in a study of cytomegalovirus exposure and HLA in healthy donors. The PCR made use of 60 Vbeta and 13 Jbeta primers. Profiled with immunoSEQ multiplex PCR; TCRdb holds only in-frame clones, not every one. The data contain approximately 110,000 clones, more than 60% of them singletons. Specimen: PBMCs. All receptors come from a female donor in good health and CMV-seropositive.

The CDR3 DNA reads as TGCGCCAGCGCCACAGGCCTGGGCAGGGTGGACACTGAAGCTTTCTTT. It codes for CASATGLGRVDTEAFF. The genes are TRBV5-1 and TRBJ1-1; possibly TRBD1 for D (5 bases). This CDR3 is built from 16 residues. Germline loops: CDR1 SGHRS, CDR2 YFSETQ. V shed 7 bases and J shed 3 bases, with 22 bases lying between them.

The chain uses TRBV2 and TRBJ1-5; no reliable D call. Germline V gene sequence: CDR1 SNHLY, CDR2 FYNNEI. The CDR3 is made up of 13 amino acids. The V end lost 11 bases, the J end lost 3 bases, and 14 bases lay between the germline ends. Written as DNA, the CDR3 is TGTGCCGCCAGAGGTGGGTACAATCAGCCCCAGCATTTT. As protein: CAARGGYNQPQHF.

This sequence joins TRBV28 and TRBJ2-7; 8 bases are shared with TRBD2. This CDR3 has 15 residues. Germline V gene data show CDR1 as MDHEN and CDR2 as SYDVKM. V trimming: 4 bases; J trimming: 1 base; junction bases outside the gene matches: 6. The CDR3 nucleotides read TGTGCCAGCAGTTCGGCGGGGGGCGGGTCCTACGAGCAGTACTTC. This gives the protein CASSSAGGGSYEQYF.

The V gene is TRBV5-1, the J gene TRBJ2-4; the match to TRBD2 covers 11 bases. Trimming cost V 0 bases and J 0 bases; bases outside gene matches: 17. CDR1 and CDR2 from the germline V gene are SGHRS and YFSETQ. The CDR3 has 22 residues. The CDR3: CASSLGDRERLAGFIAKNIQYF. The CDR3, as DNA: TGCGCCAGCAGCTTGGGGGATAGGGAGCGACTAGCGGGGTTTATAGCCAAAAACATTCAGTACTTC.

V gene TRBV27 combines with J gene TRBJ2-1, with 9 bases aligning to TRBD2. Germline CDR1 and CDR2: MNHEY and SMNVEV (reference sequence). The CDR3 covers 15 residues. The ends lost 10 bases at V and 10 bases at J; junction bases unmatched: 17. CDR3 region: CATKMGGRASNEQFF. For the CDR3, the DNA is TGTGCCACTAAGATGGGCGGGAGGGCCAGTAACGAGCAGTTCTTC.

The chain uses TRBV7-3 and TRBJ2-2; D is uncertain. In germline, CDR1 is SGHTA, CDR2 FQGTGA. The CDR3 loop spans 14 amino acids. Trimming removed 5 bases at V and 6 bases at J, with 13 bases between. CDR3 coding DNA: TGTGCCAGCAGCCCTAAGGTTCGGGCCGGGGAGCTGTTTTTT. Its protein is CASSPKVRAGELFF.

The chain recombines TRBV10-2 with TRBJ2-3, with a tentative D call TRBD2 (6 bases). Germline V gene lookup returns CDR1 WSHSY and CDR2 SAAADI. V was shortened by 2 bases and J by 8 bases, with 14 bases between the two germline ends. The CDR3 runs to 14 residues. The CDR3 DNA reads TGCGCCAGCAGTGAGGGGGTGGGGCGGGGTACGCAGTATTTT. Its protein product is CASSEGVGRGTQYF.

The genes are TRBV27 and TRBJ2-6, with TRBD2 matching over 13 bases. J gave up 0 bases and V 9 bases, and 5 bases lay outside the gene matches. CDR3 length equals 17 residues. Germline V gene data show CDR1 as MNHEY and CDR2 as SMNVEV (reference sequence). CDR3 amino acids: CASGGLAGFSGANVLTF. CDR3 DNA: TGTGCCAGTGGGGGACTAGCGGGATTCTCTGGGGCCAACGTCCTGACTTTC.

V is TRBV4-1 and J is TRBJ1-2; 12 bases match TRBD1. The ends lost 4 bases at V and 4 bases at J; junction bases unmatched: 7. Germline V gives CDR1 MGHRA, CDR2 YSYEKL. The CDR3 extends over 16 amino acids. CDR3 DNA: TGCGCCAGCAGCCTGGGACAGGGGGCAAGGGTCTATGGCTACACCTTC. It specifies CASSLGQGARVYGYTF.

V gene TRBV2 combines with J gene TRBJ2-7, with TRBD2 matching 12 bases. This CDR3 region has 13 residues. Germline V lookup: CDR1 SNHLY, CDR2 FYNNEI. With V trimmed by 8 bases and J by 4 bases, 3 bases remained unmatched. The CDR3 coding sequence is TGTGCCAGCGGACTAGCGGGGATATACGAGCAGTACTTC. It translates to CASGLAGIYEQYF.

The chain joins TRBV30 to TRBJ2-1; 9 bases line up with TRBD2. Trimming cost V 4 bases and J 8 bases; bases outside gene matches: 12. The length of the CDR3 is 15 residues. Germline-derived CDR1 and CDR2 are GTSNPN and SVGIG (reference sequence). The CDR3 region is CAWTTPGGGVYEQFF. The CDR3 DNA reads as TGTGCCTGGACCACACCGGGCGGGGGGGTCTATGAGCAGTTCTTC. The full variable domain, with the rest looked up from reference TRBV30 and TRBJ2-1, is SQTIHQWPATLVQPVGSPLSLECTVEGTSNPNLYWYRQAAGRGLQLLFYSVGIGQISSEVPQNLSASRPQDRQFILSSKKLLLSDSGFYLCAWTTPGGGVYEQFFGPGTRLTVL.

The rearrangement joins TRBV29-1 to TRBJ2-1; TRBD1 matches 7 bases. V lost 5 bases, J lost 5 bases, and 12 bases stayed unmatched. This CDR3 is built from 15 residues. CDR1 and CDR2 (germline): SQVTM, ANQGSEA. CDR3 sequence: CSVRRADRPDNEQFF. The CDR3 DNA reads TGCAGCGTTCGAAGGGCGGACAGGCCTGACAATGAGCAGTTCTTC.

The table lists this clone with a few counts. The chain couples TRBV29-1 to TRBJ2-5; D is perhaps TRBD2 (6 bases). Germline V CDR1 and CDR2: SQVTM, ANQGSEA. V gave up 6 bases and J gave up 5 bases, with 19 bases separating them. The CDR3 is made up of 14 amino acids. The CDR3 DNA sequence: TGCAGCGTCGCGCCCCTCGGAGGAGGGGAGACCCAGTACTTC. It translates to CSVAPLGGGETQYF.

The chain recombines TRBV5-1 with TRBJ2-7; a possible D gene is TRBD1 (6 bases). CDR3 length equals 15 residues. Germline V lookup: CDR1 SGHRS, CDR2 YFSETQ. V dropped 0 bases and J dropped 0 bases, with 10 bases sitting between them. The CDR3 DNA follows: TGCGCCAGCAGCTTGGATAGGACAGCCTCCTACGAGCAGTACTTC. Translating gives CASSLDRTASYEQYF.

This chain uses TRBV7-8 with TRBJ1-1; the match to TRBD1 covers 8 bases. CDR3 length equals 12 residues. Trimming took 5 bases from V and 5 from J; bases not matched to a gene: 1. CDR1 is SGHVS, CDR2 FQNEAQ, per germline. CDR3 in DNA: TGTGCCAGCAGCCGACAGGGGACTGAAGCTTTCTTT. This encodes CASSRQGTEAFF. The full variable domain, its missing parts supplied by reference TRBV7-8 and TRBJ1-1, is GAGVSQSPRYKVAKRGQDVALRCDPISGHVSLFWYQQALGQGPEFLTYFQNEAQLDKSGLPSDRFFAERPEGSVSTLKIQRTQQEDSAVYLCASSRQGTEAFFGQGTRLTVV.

This chain links TRBV9 with TRBJ2-2, with 10 bases identical to TRBD2. Germline lookup yields CDR1 SGDLS and CDR2 YYNGEE. The CDR3 is made up of 16 amino acids. Trimming removed 4 bases from V and 2 bases from J; junction bases left unmatched: 5. The CDR3 bases are TGTGCCAGCAGCAAAACTAGCGGGGTTAACACCGGGGAGCTGTTTTTT. Encoded protein: CASSKTSGVNTGELFF.

The chain uses TRBV19 and TRBJ2-1; a weak D match, TRBD1 (6 bases). There are 15 residues in the CDR3. CDR1 and CDR2 (germline): LNHDA, SQIVND (reference sequence). The V and J ends lost 5 bases and 0 bases respectively, with 11 bases between them. CDR3 nucleotide sequence: TGTGCCAGTAGTCTCGGACAGTACTCCTACAATGAGCAGTTCTTC. This sequence encodes CASSLGQYSYNEQFF.

The rearrangement links TRBV19 to TRBJ1-5; no firm D call. Trimming shortened V by 1 base and J by 6 bases, and 13 bases separated the two germline ends. CDR1 is LNHDA, CDR2 SQIVND, per germline (reference sequence). There are 15 residues in the CDR3. CDR3: CASSIGRAPGQPQHF. Here the CDR3 DNA reads TGTGCCAGTAGTATAGGGAGGGCCCCAGGTCAGCCCCAGCATTTT.

V gene TRBV20-1 combines with J gene TRBJ2-7; no definite D call. The CDR3 length is 11 residues. V gave up 7 bases and J gave up 6 bases, with 13 bases separating them. Germline V CDR1 and CDR2: DFQATT, SNEGSKA (reference sequence). The CDR3 coding sequence is TGCAGTGTTCCTGGCCCCTGCGAGCAGTACTTC. This codes for CSVPGPCEQYF.

The chain combines TRBV2 with TRBJ1-1; no reliable D call. Trimming pared 7 bases from V and 1 base from J, leaving 19 bases between. This CDR3 contains 16 residues. Looked up from germline, CDR1 is SNHLY and CDR2 is FYNNEI. In nucleotides, the CDR3 is TGTGCCAGCAAGGCGACCGAAACCGGGAAGAACACTGAAGCTTTCTTT. It encodes CASKATETGKNTEAFF. Full variable domain (remainder filled in from reference TRBV2 and TRBJ1-1): EPEVTQTPSHQVTQMGQEVILRCVPISNHLYFYWYRQILGQKVEFLVSFYNNEISEKSEIFDDQFSVERPDGSNFTLKIRSTKLEDSAMYFCASKATETGKNTEAFFGQGTRLTVV.

CDR3 sequence reads: CASSPREDYNEQFF. The CDR3 nucleotides are TGTGCCAGCAGCCCCCGGGAGGACTACAATGAGCAGTTCTTC. J is TRBJ2-1 and V is TRBV11-3, with 7 bases identical to TRBD2. The length of the CDR3 is 14 residues. Losses at the gene ends were 5 bases for V and 3 bases for J; bases not matched to a gene: 4. Germline V lookup: CDR1 SGHNT, CDR2 YENEEA. Filled out from reference TRBV11-3 and TRBJ2-1, the complete variable domain reads EAGVVQSPRYKIIEKKQPVAFWCNPISGHNTLYWYLQNLGQGPELLIRYENEEAVDDSQLPKDRFSAERLKGVDSTLKIQPAELGDSAVYLCASSPREDYNEQFFGPGTRLTVL.

This chain links TRBV10-2 with TRBJ1-2; weak D call: TRBD1 (6 bases). This CDR3 has 12 amino acids. The ends were cut back, 8 bases at V and 2 bases at J, with 9 bases in the middle. The germline V gene has CDR1 WSHSY and CDR2 SAAADI. The CDR3 sequence is CASGGQNYGYTF. CDR3 sequence (DNA): TGCGCCAGCGGAGGACAGAACTATGGCTACACCTTC.